This entry features one TCR beta chain sequence. Other DNA variants within this sample encode the same CDR3. Trimming cost V 3 bases and J 4 bases; bases outside gene matches: 8. This CDR3 comprises 16 residues. CDR1 and CDR2 (germline): SNHLY, FYNNEI. The data were taken from a study of blood T cell repertoires in COVID-19. Libraries were prepared by immunoSEQ multiplex PCR; TCRdb keeps only in-frame clonotypes and omits some of them. The sample yields 250,000 to 300,000 clones, less than 85% seen once. The chain uses TRBV2 and TRBJ1-2; 10 bases are shared with TRBD1. This receptor was identified in a man aged 60 to 75 who had recovered from COVID-19. The sequenced sample was peripheral blood. The CDR3: CASSDRDRGLRYGYTF. The DNA of the CDR3 is TGTGCCAGCAGTGATAGGGACAGGGGTCTTCGCTATGGCTACACCTTC.